A single sample gave rise to the 6 T cell receptor beta chains below, sequenced in a study of cytomegalovirus exposure and HLA in healthy donors. The PCR made use of 60 Vbeta and 13 Jbeta primers. Libraries were prepared by immunoSEQ multiplex PCR; TCRdb keeps only in-frame clonotypes and omits some of them. Seen here are around 150,000 clones, around 90% observed once, and the top ten hold 0.4% to 0.55%. Input material: PBMCs. The origin of the receptors is a woman in her thirties or forties in good health and CMV-seronegative.

This chain uses TRBV19 with TRBJ2-7; 12 bases agree with TRBD1. The CDR3 consists of 15 residues. V gave up 4 bases and J gave up 3 bases; unmatched junction bases: 4. Germline V gives CDR1 LNHDA, CDR2 SQIVND (reference sequence). The DNA of the CDR3 is TGTGCCAGTAGTACGGGACAGGGGGCATACTACGAGCAGTACTTC. Its protein is CASSTGQGAYYEQYF.

The chain is built from TRBV18 and TRBJ2-5; 12 positions agree with TRBD1. The V segment lost 0 bases and the J segment 3 bases; nucleotides outside the gene matches: 5. Germline loops: CDR1 KGHSH, CDR2 LQKENI. The CDR3 sequence is 17 residues long. The CDR3 DNA sequence: TGTGCCAGCTCACCACCTTTGGGACAGGGGGCTAAAGAGACCCAGTACTTC. It specifies CASSPPLGQGAKETQYF.

This clone has a single count. A junction end diverges from the germline sequence, so it may reflect a read error. The chain combines TRBV7-9 with TRBJ2-5; 9 bases map to TRBD1. In germline, CDR1 is SEHNR, CDR2 FQNEAQ (reference sequence). The length of the CDR3 is 19 residues. The CDR3 sequence: CSSSDGWTGDPRKRETQYF. CDR3 DNA sequence: TGTTCCAGCAGCGACGGCTGGACAGGGGATCCACGCAAGCGGGAGACCCAGTACTTC.

V gene TRBV28 combines with J gene TRBJ2-3; TRBD1 agrees at 10 bases. The trim removed 8 bases at V and 5 bases at J, leaving 1 base unmatched. The CDR3 is made up of 12 amino acids. Per germline, CDR1 MDHEN and CDR2 SYDVKM. The CDR3 loop is CASGTGEDTQYF. The CDR3 DNA reads as TGTGCCAGCGGGACAGGGGAAGATACGCAGTATTTT.

For this clone: The junction does not match germline at one end; this may be a read error. The chain couples TRBV28 to TRBJ2-1, with 14 bases aligning to TRBD2. CDR1 is MDHEN, CDR2 SYDVKM, per germline. The CDR3 extends over 16 amino acids. CDR3 region: CAGRGGTSGSYNEQFF. As DNA, the CDR3 is TGTGCCGGCAGGGGAGGGACTAGCGGGAGTTACAATGAGCAGTTCTTC. The variable domain in full, with the rest retrieved from reference TRBV28 and TRBJ2-1, is DVKVTQSSRYLVKRTGEKVFLECVQDMDHENMFWYRQDPGLGLRLIYFSYDVKMKEKGDIPEGYSVSREKKERFSLILESASTNQTSMYLCAGRGGTSGSYNEQFFGPGTRLTVL.

This clone was picked up a small number of times. The chain links TRBV2 to TRBJ1-2; maybe TRBD1 (6 bases). V shed 4 bases and J shed 2 bases, with 11 bases lying between them. In germline, CDR1 is SNHLY, CDR2 FYNNEI. CDR3 length equals 14 residues. The chain's CDR3 is CASSGQAGNYGYTF. CDR3 bases: TGTGCCAGCAGTGGACAGGCAGGAAACTATGGCTACACCTTC.